This T cell receptor (beta chain) was obtained from a study of human thymus T cells. General study results and limits: Related research examined unrelated individuals and reported that their thymic repertoires overlapped highly.

The CDR3 sequence is 14 residues long. Germline V gives CDR1 SGHRS, CDR2 YFSETQ. V shed 2 bases and J shed 5 bases, with 13 bases lying between them. In regard to this clone: Antigen: not known.

Thymic resections from corrective heart surgery supplied the tissue. Healthy Finnish infants undergoing corrective surgery for congenital heart defects were the donors. Sequencing used immunoSEQ multiplex PCR; TCRdb keeps in-frame clones, though not all of them. In the table there are about 130,000 clones, around 94% of which are singletons. Material for sequencing was thymus tissue. The chain carries TRBV5-1 and TRBJ1-1, with no clear D. This sequence was found in a boy under two years old with a congenital heart defect but otherwise immunologically healthy. For the CDR3, the DNA is TGCGCCAGCAGCTTCAATACTACACGGACTGAAGCTTTCTTT. Its translation: CASSFNTTRTEAFF.